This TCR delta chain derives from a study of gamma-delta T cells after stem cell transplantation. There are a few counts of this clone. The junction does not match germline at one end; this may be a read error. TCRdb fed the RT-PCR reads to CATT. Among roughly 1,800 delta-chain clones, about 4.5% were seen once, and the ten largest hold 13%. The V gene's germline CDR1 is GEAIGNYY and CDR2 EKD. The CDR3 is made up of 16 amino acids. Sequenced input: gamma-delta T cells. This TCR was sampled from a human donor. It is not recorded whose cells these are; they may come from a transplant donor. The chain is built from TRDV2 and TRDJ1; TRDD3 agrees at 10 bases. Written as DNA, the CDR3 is TGTGCCTATGACTTCATACTGGGGGATGGCCCCGATAAACTCATCTTT. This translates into CAYDFILGDGPDKLIF.